These 27 T cell receptor beta chains came from one sample sequenced in a study of cytomegalovirus exposure and HLA in healthy donors. Sequenced by immunoSEQ multiplex PCR; TCRdb stores in-frame clones only, minus some. Seen here are 250,000 to 350,000 clones, approximately 91% observed once, and the top ten hold 0.9% to 1%. Sequencing was done on a sample of PBMCs. These receptors were collected from a man aged 25-40 years in good health and CMV-seronegative.

The rearrangement links TRBV21-1 to TRBJ2-1; the table's D call, TRBD1, was not checked against the DNA. TRBV21-1 is flagged as a pseudogene. The CDR3 runs 14 residues. This CDR3 is CASSPRTGGVEQFF. The CDR3 DNA reads TGTGCCAGCAGCCCCAGGACAGGGGGCGTTGAGCAGTTCTTC.

The chain carries TRBV15 and TRBJ2-5; D possibly corresponds to TRBD1 (5 bases). The CDR3 has 17 amino acids. Trimming took 0 bases from V and 0 from J, leaving 14 bases between them. CDR1 is LNHNV and CDR2 is YYDKDF in the germline V gene (reference sequence). CDR3: CATSRDQGRVYQETQYF. In DNA, the CDR3 is TGTGCCACCAGCAGAGATCAGGGTAGGGTATACCAAGAGACCCAGTACTTC.

For this clone: The same CDR3 arises from other DNA sequences in this sample as well. V and J are TRBV5-6 and TRBJ2-7, with D unresolved. This CDR3 is built from 13 residues. Germline values: CDR1 SGHDT, CDR2 YYEEEE. Trimming stripped 1 base from V and 1 base from J, with 6 bases between. In nucleotides, the CDR3 is TGTGCCAGCAGCTTGACAGCATCCTACGAGCAGTACTTC. Translation: CASSLTASYEQYF.

V is TRBV6-1 and J is TRBJ2-1; 13 bases map to TRBD2. This CDR3 has 13 amino acids. CDR1 is MNHNS, CDR2 SASEGT, per germline. V lost 9 bases and J lost 10; bases outside the gene matches: 6. CDR3 protein: CARRTSGGGEQFF. The CDR3 DNA follows: TGTGCCAGAAGGACTAGCGGGGGCGGGGAGCAGTTCTTC.

The gene calls are TRBV4-3 and TRBJ2-5; 10 bases fit TRBD1. The CDR3 extends over 15 amino acids. Germline V gene lookup returns CDR1 LGHNA and CDR2 YSLEER. Trimming removed 4 bases from V and 1 base from J; junction bases left unmatched: 3. As DNA, the CDR3 is TGCGCCAGCAGCCCTTGGACAGGGGGCCAAGAGACCCAGTACTTC. Protein product: CASSPWTGGQETQYF.

The CDR3 DNA follows: TGTGCCAGCATCCCGGCCGGGGGTAATAACTATGGCTACACCTTC. It is translated as CASIPAGGNNYGYTF. This chain uses TRBV6-5 with TRBJ1-2; D is perhaps TRBD1 (5 bases). The germline CDR1 and CDR2 sequences are MNHEY and SVGAGI. CDR3 size: 15 residues. Deletions cut 7 bases from V and 1 base from J, with 16 bases between.

The chain links TRBV6-1 to TRBJ1-5; no reliable D call. From germline, CDR1 is MNHNS and CDR2 SASEGT. V lost 7 bases and J lost 1, with 5 bases in between. The length of the CDR3 is 12 residues. As DNA, the CDR3 is TGTGCCAGCAAACGGAGCAATCAGCCCCAGCATTTT. Amino acids: CASKRSNQPQHF.

The chain uses TRBV4-2 and TRBJ1-1; 10 bases fit TRBD1. Looked up from germline, CDR1 is LGHNA and CDR2 is YNFKEQ. V lost 10 bases, J lost 1 base, and 6 bases stayed unmatched. The CDR3 has 14 amino acids. The CDR3 protein is CATRQGAGNTEAFF. DNA of the CDR3: TGTGCCACCCGACAGGGGGCGGGGAACACTGAAGCTTTCTTT.

The chain recombines TRBV19 with TRBJ1-5, with TRBD1 matching 11 bases. In germline, CDR1 is LNHDA, CDR2 SQIVND (reference sequence). V lost 1 base to trimming and J lost 5 bases; unmatched junction nucleotides: 16. The CDR3 has 20 amino acids. CDR3 loop: CASSIVARDRGGRGHQPQHF. For the CDR3, the DNA is TGTGCCAGTAGTATAGTAGCAAGGGACAGGGGGGGAAGGGGACATCAGCCCCAGCATTTT.

The chain combines TRBV25-1 with TRBJ1-3, with no clear D. The CDR3 is made up of 15 amino acids. In germline, CDR1 is MGHDK, CDR2 SYGVNS. V lost 8 bases and J lost 1, with 15 bases in between. As DNA, the CDR3 is TGTGCCAGCGGCTCAGCGGGGTCGTCTGGAAACACCATATATTTT. Protein: CASGSAGSSGNTIYF.

The V and J genes are TRBV27 and TRBJ2-7; TRBD1 aligns across 8 bases. Losses at the gene ends were 6 bases for V and 3 bases for J; bases not matched to a gene: 7. The CDR3 has 14 amino acids. Germline CDR1 reads MNHEY; CDR2 reads SMNVEV (reference sequence). CDR3 in DNA: TGTGCCAGCAGCCTGGGACAGGACCTCTACGAGCAGTACTTC. Translation: CASSLGQDLYEQYF.

V and J are TRBV6-1 and TRBJ1-5; weak D call: TRBD1 (6 bases). Germline loops: CDR1 MNHNS, CDR2 SASEGT. V was shortened by 6 bases and J by 5 bases, with 14 bases between the two germline ends. The CDR3 totals 14 residues. CDR3 residues: CASRGSGGDQPQHF. DNA of the CDR3: TGTGCCAGCAGGGGATCGGGGGGCGATCAGCCCCAGCATTTT.

This clone was observed a few times. The gene calls are TRBV7-6 and TRBJ2-1, with a tentative D call TRBD1 (6 bases). This CDR3 spans 14 amino acids. The V gene's germline CDR1 is SGHVS and CDR2 FNYEAQ. V shed 4 bases and J shed 7 bases, with 14 bases lying between them. CDR3 sequence: CASSSGQRLNEQFF. The CDR3 nucleotides are TGTGCCAGCAGCTCAGGACAGAGGCTTAATGAGCAGTTCTTC. Based on the CDR3 plus reference TRBV7-6 and TRBJ2-1, the full variable domain is GAGVSQSPRYKVTKRGQDVALRCDPISGHVSLYWYRQALGQGPEFLTYFNYEAQQDKSGLPNDRFSAERPEGSISTLTIQRTEQRDSAMYRCASSSGQRLNEQFFGPGTRLTVL.

This clone was recorded a few times. The chain has TRBV6-5 and TRBJ1-4; 7 nucleotides align to TRBD1. CDR1 is MNHEY, CDR2 SVGAGI, per germline. CDR3 length: 14 amino acids. With V trimmed by 0 bases and J by 9 bases, 4 bases remained unmatched. The CDR3 protein is CASSYSQGFKKLFF. CDR3 in DNA: TGTGCCAGCAGTTACTCACAGGGGTTTAAAAAACTGTTTTTT.

The V and J genes are TRBV2 and TRBJ2-5; 10 bases match TRBD2. Germline loops: CDR1 SNHLY, CDR2 FYNNEI. V shed 6 bases, J shed 5 bases, and the junction held 9 bases outside the gene matches. The CDR3 extends over 15 amino acids. Here the CDR3 DNA reads TGTGCCAGCAGCTTTATAGCGGGGGGCATGGAGACCCAGTACTTC. Its translation is CASSFIAGGMETQYF.

This chain joins TRBV6-6 and TRBJ1-1, with D possibly matching TRBD1 (5 bases). Germline V lookup: CDR1 MNHNY, CDR2 SVGAGI (reference sequence). Deletions cut 5 bases from V and 4 bases from J, with 17 bases between. The CDR3 runs to 15 residues. The CDR3 region is CASSPGGVGSTEAFF. Here the CDR3 DNA reads TGTGCCAGCAGTCCCGGGGGGGTGGGGAGCACTGAAGCTTTCTTT.

CDR3 DNA: TGCAGCGCGCGGGGGGGGACAGATACGCAGTATTTT. Encoded protein: CSARGGTDTQYF. This chain uses TRBV29-1 with TRBJ2-3; TRBD2 agrees at 9 bases. CDR1 SQVTM and CDR2 ANQGSEA come from the germline V gene. J was trimmed by 3 bases and V by 7 bases; bases with no gene match: 2. This CDR3 is built from 12 residues.

The V gene is TRBV5-4, the J gene TRBJ1-2; TRBD1 agrees at 8 bases. In germline, CDR1 is SGHNT, CDR2 YYREEE (reference sequence). Trimming took 4 bases from V and 1 from J; bases not matched to a gene: 9. The CDR3 contains 16 residues. CDR3 sequence reads: CASSPDRDGYNYGYTF. In DNA form, the CDR3 reads TGTGCCAGCAGCCCGGACAGGGATGGGTATAACTATGGCTACACCTTC.

V is TRBV4-1 and J is TRBJ1-2, with 10 bases fitting TRBD1. Germline CDR1 is MGHRA and CDR2 is YSYEKL. This CDR3 has 15 amino acids. The ends lost 0 bases at V and 6 bases at J; junction bases unmatched: 4. The CDR3 here is CASSQDSTGGDGYTF. The CDR3, as DNA: TGCGCCAGCAGCCAAGACTCGACAGGGGGCGATGGCTACACCTTC.

The chain has TRBV5-1 and TRBJ2-1; a weak D match, TRBD2 (5 bases). Trimming removed 0 bases from V and 6 bases from J, with 10 bases in between. The CDR3 runs 14 residues. Germline values: CDR1 SGHRS, CDR2 YFSETQ. The CDR3 reads CASSLDEGRNEQFF. Here the CDR3 DNA reads TGCGCCAGCAGCTTGGACGAGGGTCGCAATGAGCAGTTCTTC.

The V gene is TRBV2, the J gene TRBJ2-1, with TRBD1 matching 7 bases. CDR1 SNHLY and CDR2 FYNNEI come from the germline V gene. Trimming removed 7 bases from V and 8 bases from J; junction bases left unmatched: 8. CDR3 length: 13 residues. The CDR3 sequence is CASNAGGRDEQFF. The CDR3 DNA follows: TGTGCCAGCAATGCAGGGGGTCGGGATGAGCAGTTCTTC.

The V and J genes are TRBV20-1 and TRBJ2-1; D uncertain. The CDR3 spans 11 residues. V dropped 6 bases and J dropped 8 bases, with 11 bases sitting between them. Germline V CDR1 and CDR2: DFQATT, SNEGSKA (reference sequence). The CDR3 loop reads CSARSIDEQFF. In DNA form, the CDR3 reads TGCAGTGCGAGGAGCATCGATGAGCAGTTCTTC.

The chain has TRBV5-6 and TRBJ2-5, with 11 nucleotides matching TRBD2. The CDR3 contains 17 residues. The germline V gene encodes CDR1 SGHDT and CDR2 YYEEEE. V trimming: 3 bases; J trimming: 4 bases; junction bases outside the gene matches: 11. The DNA for the CDR3 is TGTGCCAGCAGCTCTCGGAGTAGCGGGGGGGCCGTAGAGACCCAGTACTTC. Encoded protein: CASSSRSSGGAVETQYF.

The genes are TRBV27 and TRBJ2-1; 8 positions match TRBD2. The CDR3 length is 15 residues. CDR1 is MNHEY, CDR2 SMNVEV, per germline (reference sequence). The trim removed 7 bases at V and 3 bases at J, leaving 8 bases unmatched. CDR3: CASTRSGGLYNEQFF. CDR3 sequence (DNA): TGTGCCAGCACCCGAAGCGGGGGTCTCTACAATGAGCAGTTCTTC.

The genes are TRBV9 and TRBJ1-2, with TRBD1 matching 12 bases. The germline gives CDR1 SGDLS, CDR2 YYNGEE. The CDR3 is 14 amino acids. The V gene end was trimmed by 5 bases and the J gene end by 4 bases; junction bases not matched to a gene: 3. The CDR3 nucleotides read TGTGCCAGCAGGGGGACAGGGGGCCCCTATGGCTACACCTTC. This sequence encodes CASRGTGGPYGYTF.

J is TRBJ2-1 and V is TRBV7-2, with a tentative D call TRBD2 (7 bases). Germline lookup yields CDR1 SGHTA and CDR2 FQGNSA. This CDR3 contains 16 residues. Trimming left V 6 bases short and J 0 bases short, with 15 bases between. The CDR3: CASRKGGGSSYNEQFF. The CDR3 DNA reads as TGTGCCAGCAGGAAAGGGGGGGGTAGCTCCTACAATGAGCAGTTCTTC.

The genes are TRBV7-2 and TRBJ2-7; the D gene is possibly TRBD2 (6 bases). With 5 bases removed from V and 2 bases from J, the gap between germline ends came to 16 bases. Germline assignment: CDR1 SGHTA and CDR2 FQGNSA. The CDR3 totals 15 residues. CDR3 amino acids: CASSVRAGSPYEQYF. As DNA, the CDR3 is TGTGCCAGCAGCGTAAGAGCCGGGAGCCCCTACGAGCAGTACTTC.